Following are 19 T cell receptor beta chains from one sample sequenced in a study of blood T cell repertoires in COVID-19. Generated by immunoSEQ multiplex PCR, the TCRdb table keeps only in-frame clones and is missing some. This table holds 120,000 or so clones, around 82% found once. Source material: peripheral blood. The source of these receptors is an elderly man with active or convalescent COVID-19.

This chain uses TRBV18 with TRBJ1-2; 9 nucleotides agree with TRBD1. This CDR3 contains 14 residues. Germline V lookup: CDR1 KGHSH, CDR2 LQKENI. The V segment lost 3 bases and the J segment 2 bases; nucleotides outside the gene matches: 1. CDR3 protein: CASSPGQGNYGYTF. The CDR3 DNA follows: TGTGCCAGCTCACCTGGACAGGGGAACTATGGCTACACCTTC.

The chain has TRBV6-5 and TRBJ1-4; 7 positions match TRBD1. Germline assignment: CDR1 MNHEY and CDR2 SVGAGI. J was trimmed by 4 bases and V by 8 bases; bases with no gene match: 7. CDR3 length equals 14 residues. The CDR3 nucleotides read TGTGCCAGCCGGCCGGGACAGAATAATGAAAAACTGTTTTTT. This codes for CASRPGQNNEKLFF.

This chain links TRBV7-8 with TRBJ1-5; 10 bases align to TRBD1. CDR3 length: 16 residues. Germline CDR1 reads SGHVS; CDR2 reads FQNEAQ. The V segment lost 5 bases and the J segment 4 bases; nucleotides outside the gene matches: 8. The CDR3 loop is CASSPGSGQGNQPQHF. CDR3 DNA sequence: TGTGCCAGCAGCCCAGGATCGGGACAGGGGAATCAGCCCCAGCATTTT.

This clone has just a few counts. This chain joins TRBV15 and TRBJ2-4; 8 bases are a match to TRBD2. This CDR3 spans 13 amino acids. With 5 bases clipped from V and 5 bases from J, the junction kept 2 bases outside the gene matches. CDR1 and CDR2 from the germline V gene are LNHNV and YYDKDF (reference sequence). The CDR3 DNA sequence: TGTGCCACCAGCCCCGGGGGGGAAAACATTCAGTACTTC. It codes for CATSPGGENIQYF.

V and J are TRBV7-9 and TRBJ1-1; no reliable D call. CDR1 is SEHNR, CDR2 FQNEAQ, per germline (reference sequence). The CDR3 loop spans 12 amino acids. V lost 5 bases and J 9 bases, leaving 13 bases between the germline ends. The DNA for the CDR3 is TGTGCCAGCAGCCCGGCCCTTAGCAAAGCTTTCTTT. Amino acid sequence: CASSPALSKAFF.

V and J are TRBV5-1 and TRBJ2-7; TRBD1 matches 10 bases. The CDR3 is 16 residues long. Germline V lookup: CDR1 SGHRS, CDR2 YFSETQ. Losses at the gene ends were 5 bases for V and 6 bases for J; bases not matched to a gene: 14. The CDR3 reads CASRRNPGQGWREQYF. The CDR3 DNA reads TGCGCCAGCAGACGCAACCCGGGACAGGGGTGGCGCGAGCAGTACTTC.

The rearrangement joins TRBV5-4 to TRBJ2-2; D gene unclear. Per germline, CDR1 SGHNT and CDR2 YYREEE (reference sequence). V lost 3 bases and J lost 6, with 9 bases in between. This CDR3 spans 13 amino acids. CDR3 in amino acids: CASSSQFAGELFF. The CDR3 nucleotides are TGTGCCAGCAGCTCCCAGTTTGCCGGGGAGCTGTTTTTT. The entire variable domain, with the rest obtained from reference TRBV5-4 and TRBJ2-2, is as follows: ETGVTQSPTHLIKTRGQQVTLRCSSQSGHNTVSWYQQALGQGPQFIFQYYREEENGRGNFPPRFSGLQFPNYSSELNVNALELDDSALYLCASSSQFAGELFFGEGSRLTVL.

The chain has TRBV27 and TRBJ1-5; D is unclear. The CDR3 length is 15 residues. Germline values: CDR1 MNHEY, CDR2 SMNVEV (reference sequence). The V gene lost 2 bases and the J gene lost 5 bases, with 13 bases spanning the gap. CDR3 DNA: TGTGCCAGCAGTTTAGTCGGGTCTAACTATCAGCCCCAGCATTTT. Translation: CASSLVGSNYQPQHF.

In its sample, this clone was seen a few times. The chain uses TRBV29-1 and TRBJ1-5, with TRBD1 matching over 9 bases. The length of the CDR3 is 13 residues. Germline CDR1 SQVTM, CDR2 ANQGSEA. Trimming at V came to 1 base and at J to 6 bases, leaving 1 base not matched to a gene. The CDR3 sequence is CSVEGTGAQPQHF. CDR3 in DNA: TGCAGCGTTGAAGGGACAGGGGCTCAGCCCCAGCATTTT. The whole variable domain, filled in from reference TRBV29-1 and TRBJ1-5, reads SAVISQKPSRDICQRGTSLTIQCQVDSQVTMMFWYRQQPGQSLTLIATANQGSEATYESGFVIDKFPISRPNLTFSTLTVSNMSPEDSSIYLCSVEGTGAQPQHFGDGTRLSIL.

Only one count was recorded for this clone. V is TRBV5-1 and J is TRBJ1-1; D possibly corresponds to TRBD1 (5 bases). The CDR3 covers 13 residues. V dropped 4 bases and J dropped 7 bases, with 14 bases sitting between them. Germline loops: CDR1 SGHRS, CDR2 YFSETQ. CDR3 in amino acids: CASSEWGVSEAFF. The CDR3 region has the DNA TGCGCCAGCAGCGAGTGGGGGGTCAGTGAAGCTTTCTTT.

Written as DNA, the CDR3 is TGTGCCAGCTCACCACCTCTCGATGAAAAACTGTTTTTT. Residues: CASSPPLDEKLFF. This chain connects TRBV18 to TRBJ1-4; no reliable D call. Between the trimmed V and J ends, which lost 0 bases and 6 bases, there was a span of 5 bases. The germline V gene encodes CDR1 KGHSH and CDR2 LQKENI. The CDR3 runs 13 residues.

The chain joins TRBV4-3 to TRBJ2-3; D may be TRBD2 (7 bases). Trimming took 0 bases from V and 3 from J, leaving 10 bases between them. Germline loops: CDR1 LGHNA, CDR2 YSLEER. This CDR3 is 15 amino acids long. This chain's CDR3 is CASSQEGGATDTQYF. CDR3 DNA: TGCGCCAGCAGCCAAGAGGGGGGGGCAACAGATACGCAGTATTTT.

This clone was observed a single time. The V gene is TRBV5-6, the J gene TRBJ2-7; 7 bases align to TRBD2. The ends lost 2 bases at V and 3 bases at J; junction bases unmatched: 5. CDR3 length equals 14 residues. CDR1 SGHDT and CDR2 YYEEEE come from the germline V gene. CDR3 in DNA: TGTGCCAGCAGCTTTAAGGGAGGGAGCTACGAGCAGTACTTC. This codes for CASSFKGGSYEQYF.

The chain has TRBV4-1 and TRBJ1-2; no clear D gene. V was trimmed by 0 bases and J by 11 bases, leaving 16 bases between them. Germline CDR1 MGHRA, CDR2 YSYEKL. CDR3 length: 14 amino acids. CDR3 nucleotides: TGCGCCAGCAGCCAAGAAGCAAGCCCAGCGGGGTACACCTTC. Amino acids: CASSQEASPAGYTF.

V is TRBV7-8 and J is TRBJ1-5; D is uncertain. This CDR3 has 14 residues. Germline values: CDR1 SGHVS, CDR2 FQNEAQ. V lost 6 bases and J lost 7, with 16 bases in between. The CDR3 region is CASSHTRNGQPQHF. The CDR3 nucleotides are TGTGCCAGCAGTCACACTAGGAACGGACAGCCCCAGCATTTT.

Worth noting for this clone: The sample has other DNA sequences that encode this CDR3 too. CDR3 DNA: TGCAGCGTTGGACAGGGTGGCGAGACCCAGTACTTC. The encoded protein is CSVGQGGETQYF. The chain employs TRBV29-1 and TRBJ2-5; TRBD1 aligns across 7 bases. Germline V lookup: CDR1 SQVTM, CDR2 ANQGSEA. CDR3 length equals 12 residues. V shed 4 bases, J shed 5 bases, and the junction held 4 bases outside the gene matches.

The chain has TRBV7-3 and TRBJ1-6; 10 bases agree with TRBD1. Unmatched junction bases numbered 4, after V lost 4 bases and J lost 7 bases. CDR3 size: 15 residues. CDR1 is SGHTA and CDR2 is FQGTGA in the germline V gene. In nucleotides, the CDR3 is TGTGCCAGCAGCTCGATGGGACAGGGGAATTCACCCCTCCACTTT. Translation: CASSSMGQGNSPLHF.

The count of this clone is one. The chain carries TRBV27 and TRBJ2-5; 14 bases fit TRBD2. CDR1 is MNHEY and CDR2 is SMNVEV in the germline V gene (reference sequence). The CDR3 loop spans 17 amino acids. V lost 4 bases, J lost 2 bases, and 6 bases stayed unmatched. The CDR3 DNA follows: TGTGCCAGCAGTTCGCGACTAGCGGGGGGGCCTCAAGAGACCCAGTACTTC. Translated, it gives CASSSRLAGGPQETQYF.

This sequence joins TRBV4-1 and TRBJ2-3; 10 positions match TRBD2. CDR1 is MGHRA, CDR2 YSYEKL, per germline. V lost 4 bases to trimming and J lost 5 bases; unmatched junction nucleotides: 3. The CDR3 has 14 amino acids. The CDR3 here is CASSPLAGIDTQYF. Written as DNA, the CDR3 is TGCGCCAGCAGCCCACTAGCGGGAATAGATACGCAGTATTTT.